This T cell receptor beta chain was captured by sequencing in a study of T cell changes during pregnancy in multiple sclerosis. The germline V gene has CDR1 SGHAT and CDR2 FQNNGV. This CDR3 has 13 residues. Trimming took 5 bases from V and 5 from J, leaving 9 bases between them. TCRdb's table, derived via immunoSEQ multiplex PCR, lists solely in-frame clones and lacks some. The sample shows 99,000 or so clones, approximately 93% of them seen only once. This clonotype was sampled from a female donor with multiple sclerosis, enrolled in a pregnancy study. The sequencing here drew on peripheral blood, taken after pregnancy. The V call is TRBV11-2, the J call TRBJ2-2, with a tentative D call TRBD2 (5 bases). In nucleotides, the CDR3 is TGTGCCAGCAGCCTCCGCGGGACCGGGGAGCTGTTTTTT. Translation: CASSLRGTGELFF.